This TCR beta chain was sequenced in a study of PD-L1 blockade in urothelial cancer. Overall study: Prior chemotherapy ranged from 0 to 3 regimens per patient. Analyzed time points were 3 weeks (second dose) and 6 weeks after therapy began. Among blood samples, the median T cell count was around 140,000.

Time point meaning: pretreatment peripheral blood. The length of the CDR3 is 14 residues. V was shortened by 4 bases and J by 0 bases, with 10 bases between the two germline ends. Germline V gene sequence: CDR1 KGHSH, CDR2 LQKENI. The repertoire was sequenced with immunoSEQ multiplex PCR; TCRdb's copy has only in-frame clones and lacks some. The sample has roughly 56,000 clones, 70% to 90% seen once; the top ten hold roughly 22%. Source: PBMCs, taken around atezolizumab (anti-PD-L1) treatment. V usage is TRBV18 and J usage is TRBJ2-7, with D perhaps matching TRBD1 (6 bases). This sequence originates from a man in his sixties with urothelial cancer. In nucleotides, the CDR3 is TGTGCCAGCTCACTAGGACAGAGCTCCTACGAGCAGTACTTC. Residues: CASSLGQSSYEQYF.